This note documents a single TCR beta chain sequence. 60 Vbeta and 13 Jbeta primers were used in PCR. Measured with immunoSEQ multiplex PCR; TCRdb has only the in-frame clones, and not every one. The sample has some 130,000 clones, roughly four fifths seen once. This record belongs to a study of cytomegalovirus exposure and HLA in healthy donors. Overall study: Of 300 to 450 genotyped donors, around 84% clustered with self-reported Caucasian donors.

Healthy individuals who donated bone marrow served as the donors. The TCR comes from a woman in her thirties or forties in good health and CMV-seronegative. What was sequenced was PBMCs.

This CDR3 is CASSLRRGHSYNEQFF. CDR3 in DNA: TGTGCCAGCAGCTTGCGACGGGGTCACTCCTACAATGAGCAGTTCTTC. The chain uses TRBV5-8 and TRBJ2-1; D is possibly TRBD2 (5 bases). In germline, CDR1 is SGHTS, CDR2 YDEGEE. This CDR3 spans 16 amino acids. Trimming took 1 base from V and 0 from J, leaving 11 bases between them. Based on the CDR3 plus reference TRBV5-8 and TRBJ2-1, the full variable domain is EAGVTQSPTHLIKTRGQQATLRCSPISGHTSVYWYQQALGLGLQFLLWYDEGEERNRGNFPPRFSGRQFPNYSSELNVNALELEDSALYLCASSLRRGHSYNEQFFGPGTRLTVL.